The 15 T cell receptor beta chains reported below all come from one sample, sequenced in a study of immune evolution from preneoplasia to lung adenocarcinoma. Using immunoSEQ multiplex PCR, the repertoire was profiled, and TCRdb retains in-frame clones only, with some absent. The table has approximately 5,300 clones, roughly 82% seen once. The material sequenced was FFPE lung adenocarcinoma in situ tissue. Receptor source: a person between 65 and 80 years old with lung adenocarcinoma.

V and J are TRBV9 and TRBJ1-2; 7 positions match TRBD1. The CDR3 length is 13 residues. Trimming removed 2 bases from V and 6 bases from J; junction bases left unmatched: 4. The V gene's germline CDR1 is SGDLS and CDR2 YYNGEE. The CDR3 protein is CASSVGQRNGYTF. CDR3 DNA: TGTGCCAGCAGCGTGGGACAGAGGAATGGCTACACCTTC.

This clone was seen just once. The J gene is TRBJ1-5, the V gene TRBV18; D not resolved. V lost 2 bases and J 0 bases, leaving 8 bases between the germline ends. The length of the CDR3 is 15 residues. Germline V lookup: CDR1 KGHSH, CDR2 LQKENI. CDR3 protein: CASSPGLVSNQPQHF. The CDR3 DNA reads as TGTGCCAGCTCACCAGGACTTGTTAGCAATCAGCCCCAGCATTTT. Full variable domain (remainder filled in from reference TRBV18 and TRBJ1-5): NAGVMQNPRHLVRRRGQEARLRCSPMKGHSHVYWYRQLPEEGLKFMVYLQKENIIDESGMPKERFSAEFPKEGPSILRIQQVVRGDSAAYFCASSPGLVSNQPQHFGDGTRLSIL.

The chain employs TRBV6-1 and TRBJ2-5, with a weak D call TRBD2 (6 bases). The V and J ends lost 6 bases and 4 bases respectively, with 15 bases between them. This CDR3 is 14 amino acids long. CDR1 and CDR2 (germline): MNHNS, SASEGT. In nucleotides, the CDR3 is TGTGCCAGCAGGGAGGGGCTACAACTAGAGACCCAGTACTTC. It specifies CASREGLQLETQYF.

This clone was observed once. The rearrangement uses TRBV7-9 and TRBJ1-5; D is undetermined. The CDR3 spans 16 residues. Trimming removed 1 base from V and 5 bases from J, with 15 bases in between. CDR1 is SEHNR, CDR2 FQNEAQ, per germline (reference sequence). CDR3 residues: CASSLGPLGMDQPQHF. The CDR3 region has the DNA TGTGCCAGCAGCTTAGGCCCGTTAGGGATGGATCAGCCCCAGCATTTT.

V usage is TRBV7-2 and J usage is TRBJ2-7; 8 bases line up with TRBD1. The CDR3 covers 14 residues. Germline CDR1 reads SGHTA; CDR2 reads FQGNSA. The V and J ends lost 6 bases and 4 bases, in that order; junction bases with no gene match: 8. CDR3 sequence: CASRSGTGEYEQYF. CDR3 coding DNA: TGTGCCAGCAGATCCGGGACAGGCGAATACGAGCAGTACTTC.

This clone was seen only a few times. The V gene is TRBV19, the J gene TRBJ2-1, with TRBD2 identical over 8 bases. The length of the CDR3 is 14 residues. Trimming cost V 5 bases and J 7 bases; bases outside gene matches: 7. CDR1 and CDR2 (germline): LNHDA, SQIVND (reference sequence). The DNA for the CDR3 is TGTGCCAGTAGTCCGGGACTAGGCGGGAATGAGCAGTTCTTC. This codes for CASSPGLGGNEQFF. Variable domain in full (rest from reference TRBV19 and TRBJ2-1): DGGITQSPKYLFRKEGQNVTLSCEQNLNHDAMYWYRQDPGQGLRLIYYSQIVNDFQKGDIAEGYSVSREKKESFPLTVTSAQKNPTAFYLCASSPGLGGNEQFFGPGTRLTVL.

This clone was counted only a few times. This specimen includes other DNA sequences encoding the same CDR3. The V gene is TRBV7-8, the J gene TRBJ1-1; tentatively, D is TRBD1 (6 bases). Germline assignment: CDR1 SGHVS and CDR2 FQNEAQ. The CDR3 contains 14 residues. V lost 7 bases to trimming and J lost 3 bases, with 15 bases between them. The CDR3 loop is CASNNRVGDTEAFF. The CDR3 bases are TGTGCCAGCAACAACAGGGTTGGAGACACTGAAGCTTTCTTT. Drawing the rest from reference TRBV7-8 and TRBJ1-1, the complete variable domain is GAGVSQSPRYKVAKRGQDVALRCDPISGHVSLFWYQQALGQGPEFLTYFQNEAQLDKSGLPSDRFFAERPEGSVSTLKIQRTQQEDSAVYLCASNNRVGDTEAFFGQGTRLTVV.

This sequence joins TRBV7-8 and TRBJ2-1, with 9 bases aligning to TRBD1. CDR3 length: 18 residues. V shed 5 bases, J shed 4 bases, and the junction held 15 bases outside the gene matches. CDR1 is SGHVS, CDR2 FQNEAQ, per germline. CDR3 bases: TGTGCCAGCAGCGCCGGATCATCCGGGACAGGGAAGTACAATGAGCAGTTCTTC. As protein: CASSAGSSGTGKYNEQFF.

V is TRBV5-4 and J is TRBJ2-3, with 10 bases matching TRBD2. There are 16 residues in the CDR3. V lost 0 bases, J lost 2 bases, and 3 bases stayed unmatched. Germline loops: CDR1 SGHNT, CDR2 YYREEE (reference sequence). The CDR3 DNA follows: TGTGCCAGCAGCTTGGGGGGGACTAGCGACACAGATACGCAGTATTTT. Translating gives CASSLGGTSDTDTQYF.

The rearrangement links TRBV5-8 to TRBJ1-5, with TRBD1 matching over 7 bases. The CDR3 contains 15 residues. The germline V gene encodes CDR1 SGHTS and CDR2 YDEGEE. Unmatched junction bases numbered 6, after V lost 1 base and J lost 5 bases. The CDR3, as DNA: TGTGCCAGCAGCTTGTACAGGGGTGAAGATCAGCCCCAGCATTTT. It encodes CASSLYRGEDQPQHF.

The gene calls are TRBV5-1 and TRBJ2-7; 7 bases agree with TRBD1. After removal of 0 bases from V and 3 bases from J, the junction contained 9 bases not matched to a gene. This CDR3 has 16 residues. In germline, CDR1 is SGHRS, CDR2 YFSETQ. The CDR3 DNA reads TGCGCCAGCAGCTTGGGACGGACAGGAGGAATCTACGAGCAGTACTTC. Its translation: CASSLGRTGGIYEQYF.

The CDR3 DNA is TGTGCCAGTAGCCCGCGGGGAGCCCTCTACGAGCAGTACTTC. Protein product: CASSPRGALYEQYF. The chain carries TRBV19 and TRBJ2-7, with a possible D match to TRBD2 (6 bases). CDR3 length equals 14 residues. V was trimmed by 6 bases and J by 3 bases, leaving 15 bases between them. CDR1 is LNHDA and CDR2 is SQIVND in the germline V gene (reference sequence).

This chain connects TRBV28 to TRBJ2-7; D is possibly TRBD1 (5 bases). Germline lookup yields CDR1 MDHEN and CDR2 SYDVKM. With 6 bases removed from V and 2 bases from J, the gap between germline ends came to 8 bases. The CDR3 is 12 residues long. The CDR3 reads CASRQGPYEQYF. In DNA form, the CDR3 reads TGTGCCAGCAGGCAGGGTCCCTACGAGCAGTACTTC.

CDR3 sequence (DNA): TGTGCCATCAGTGGGGGGGTGAACAATGAGCAGTTCTTC. It encodes CAISGGVNNEQFF. This rearrangement joins TRBV10-3 to TRBJ2-1; D might be TRBD2 (6 bases). Germline-derived CDR1 and CDR2 are ENHRY and SYGVKD. This CDR3 is 13 amino acids long. V lost 4 bases and J 5 bases, leaving 9 bases between the germline ends.

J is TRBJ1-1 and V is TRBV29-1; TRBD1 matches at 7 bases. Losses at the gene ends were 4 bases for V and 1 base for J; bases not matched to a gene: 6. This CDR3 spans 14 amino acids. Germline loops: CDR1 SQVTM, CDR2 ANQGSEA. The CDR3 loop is CSVVKGQTNTEAFF. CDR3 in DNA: TGCAGCGTTGTAAAGGGACAGACGAACACTGAAGCTTTCTTT. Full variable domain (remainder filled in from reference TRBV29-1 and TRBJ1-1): SAVISQKPSRDICQRGTSLTIQCQVDSQVTMMFWYRQQPGQSLTLIATANQGSEATYESGFVIDKFPISRPNLTFSTLTVSNMSPEDSSIYLCSVVKGQTNTEAFFGQGTRLTVV.